This is a list of T cell receptor beta chains from one sample in a study of long-term antiretroviral therapy in people with HIV. Only in-frame clones appear in the TCRdb table, and some are missing; sequencing was by immunoSEQ multiplex PCR. Among about 30,000 clones, about 88% were seen once, and the ten largest hold roughly 0.94%. The material was unsorted PBMCs, obtained 2 years after starting antiretroviral therapy. The receptor set was obtained from a man between 50 and 59 years old with HIV. Both conserved end residues are part of each CDR3. A D gene is named only where the DNA matches it firmly. Rows give clone size only sometimes, using once, few, many, or a class for an expanded clone.

J gene,D gene,V gene,clone size,CDR3 length,CDR3 DNA,CDR3 protein
TRBJ2-5,NA,TRBV7-8,NA,18,TGTGCCAGCAGCTCGCCCGGTCTTTCCGGGACACCTCAAGAGACCCAGTACTTC,CASSSPGLSGTPQETQYF
TRBJ2-7,TRBD1,TRBV2,once,14,TGTGCCAGCAGTCCCGGGACAGGGTTTAATGAGCAGTACTTC,CASSPGTGFNEQYF
TRBJ1-1,NA,TRBV6-5,NA,12,TGTGCCAGCAGTTATACCCCGCCTGGAGCTTTCTTT,CASSYTPPGAFF
TRBJ2-7,NA,TRBV12-5,NA,17,TGTGCTAGTGGTTTGGTACTCCCGGGGGTCACCTCCTACGAGCAGTACTTC,CASGLVLPGVTSYEQYF
TRBJ1-6,NA,TRBV4-1,once,15,TGCGCCAGCAGCCAAGCGGGGGGCTTCGATTCACCCCTCCACTTT,CASSQAGGFDSPLHF
TRBJ1-3,NA,TRBV5-5,NA,17,TGTGCCAGCAGCTTGATTGGCAGCCTATCCTCTGGAAACACCATATATTTT,CASSLIGSLSSGNTIYF
TRBJ1-1,NA,TRBV18,NA,14,TGTGCCAGCTCACCGGCACCTGGGAACACTGAAGCTTTCTTT,CASSPAPGNTEAFF
TRBJ2-1,TRBD2,TRBV28,NA,16,TGTGCCAGCAGTTCTTTAGCGGGGAGCTCCTACAATGAGCAGTTCTTC,CASSSLAGSSYNEQFF
TRBJ2-1,NA,TRBV28,NA,11,TGTGCCAGCAGCCTTCCCTCGGGGTTCTTCTTC,CASSLPSGFFF
TRBJ2-7,NA,TRBV11-2,NA,14,TGTGCCAGCAGCCGAGGGGGGGGCGCGTACGAGCAGTACTTC,CASSRGGGAYEQYF
TRBJ1-6,NA,TRBV15,NA,15,TGTGCCACCAGCAGAGAAGGGTTCCGGAATTCACCCCTCCACTTT,CATSREGFRNSPLHF
TRBJ2-7,NA,TRBV29-1,NA,13,TGCAGCGTTGAAGAGGACAGTTCCTACGAGCAGTACTTC,CSVEEDSSYEQYF
TRBJ1-4,NA,TRBV28,NA,15,TGTGCCAGCAGTTCTCCGGACAGCTCCAATGAAAAACTGTTTTTT,CASSSPDSSNEKLFF
TRBJ1-2,TRBD1,TRBV29-1,NA,14,TGCAGCACCTCCGAGGGACAGGTACGCTATGGCTACACCTTC,CSTSEGQVRYGYTF
TRBJ1-2,NA,TRBV2,once,13,TGTGCCAGCAGGGCAGGGGTTTACTATGGCTACACCTTC,CASRAGVYYGYTF
TRBJ1-3,NA,TRBV9,NA,14,TGTGCCAGCAGCCCCTTGGGGGGGCGGAACACCATATATTTT,CASSPLGGRNTIYF
TRBJ2-2,NA,TRBV18,NA,13,TGTGCCAGCTCGCTGGATTCCACCGGGGAGCTGTTTTTT,CASSLDSTGELFF
TRBJ1-3,NA,TRBV11-2,NA,19,TGTGCCAGCAATCGGTGGGGACGGGGTCGGCATACATCTGGAAACACCATATATTTT,CASNRWGRGRHTSGNTIYF
TRBJ2-2,NA,TRBV2,few,17,TGTGCCAGCAGTGGGGCTCGGGGGCGATGGGACACCGGGGAGCTGTTTTTT,CASSGARGRWDTGELFF
TRBJ2-7,TRBD1,TRBV6-1,NA,17,TGTGCCAGCAGTGAAGCGAGAACAAGGGGGCAGGGATACGAGCAGTACTTC,CASSEARTRGQGYEQYF
TRBJ2-7,NA,TRBV4-1,few,13,TGCGCCAGCAGCCAAGACGTAGTGTCGGGACTTAACTTC,CASSQDVVSGLNF
TRBJ1-5,NA,TRBV4-3,NA,17,TGCGCCAGCAGCCAAGATCTCCCCAGATATAGCAATCAGCCCCAGCATTTT,CASSQDLPRYSNQPQHF
TRBJ1-3,TRBD1,TRBV2,NA,16,TGTGCCAGCAGTGCCGGGACAGCCCTCGGAGGAAACACCATATATTTT,CASSAGTALGGNTIYF
TRBJ1-6,NA,TRBV19,NA,18,TGTGCCAGTACCCATCGGGGGGGCTTGAGGTCCTACAGTTCACCCCTCCACTTT,CASTHRGGLRSYSSPLHF
TRBJ2-7,TRBD2,TRBV2,NA,15,TGTGCCAGCAGTGACCCGGGAGGAGGAGGATACGAGCAGTACTTC,CASSDPGGGGYEQYF
TRBJ2-3,NA,TRBV11-3,once,13,TGTGCCAGCAGATCTACAGGGCCAGATACGCAGTATTTT,CASRSTGPDTQYF
TRBJ2-2,NA,TRBV6-1,NA,15,TGTGCCAGCGACCTAGCCGGCGGGGACACCGGGGAGCTGTTTTTT,CASDLAGGDTGELFF
TRBJ1-2,NA,TRBV18,NA,14,TGTGCCAGCCTCACGTCCGGTATGGAGTATGGCTACACCTTC,CASLTSGMEYGYTF
TRBJ2-7,TRBD1,TRBV4-3,NA,15,TGCGCCAGCAGCCAAGAAGTCACAGGGGCCTACGAGCAGTACTTC,CASSQEVTGAYEQYF
TRBJ1-2,NA,TRBV25-1,NA,16,TGTGCCAGCAGTGAATCAAGACCGGGCGGGGGGTATGGCTACACCTTC,CASSESRPGGGYGYTF
TRBJ1-1,NA,TRBV2,once,15,TGTGCCAGCAGAAGGGCAGGGAGCTCGAACACTGAAGCTTTCTTT,CASRRAGSSNTEAFF
TRBJ2-1,TRBD1,TRBV19,NA,15,TGTGCCAGTCTCGAGGACAGGGGATTAAGTAATGAGCAGTTCTTC,CASLEDRGLSNEQFF
TRBJ1-1,NA,TRBV19,NA,14,TGTGCCAGTAGTGATCAGGGAAGGAGCACTGAAGCTTTCTTT,CASSDQGRSTEAFF
TRBJ2-5,NA,TRBV20-1,once,11,TGCAGTGCTAGTACGGGGGAGACCCAGTACTTC,CSASTGETQYF
TRBJ1-1,NA,TRBV14,NA,13,TGTGCCAGCAACTGGGGAGGGAACACTGAAGCTTTCTTT,CASNWGGNTEAFF
TRBJ1-4,NA,TRBV4-1,NA,18,TGCGCCAGCAGCCAAGTAGGGCCTATGCGAGGCAAAAATGAAAAACTGTTTTTT,CASSQVGPMRGKNEKLFF
TRBJ1-1,NA,TRBV7-9,NA,14,TGTGCCAGCAGCTTAGAGATTTGGGGGACTGAAGCTTTCTTT,CASSLEIWGTEAFF
TRBJ2-1,TRBD2,TRBV28,NA,14,TGTGCCAGCAGTTTTTACCTCCGGGGGAGCGGGACCTTCTTC,CASSFYLRGSGTFF
TRBJ1-3,NA,TRBV19,NA,16,TGTGCCAGTAGTATGAGGAGGGGGGCCTCTGGAAACACCATATATTTT,CASSMRRGASGNTIYF
TRBJ2-3,NA,TRBV28,NA,14,TGTGCCAGCAGGTCGGCAGGGGTAACAGATACGCAGTATTTT,CASRSAGVTDTQYF
TRBJ1-2,NA,TRBV5-4,NA,12,TGTGCCAGCAGCGATTGGGGGTATGGCTACACCTTC,CASSDWGYGYTF
TRBJ2-7,TRBD1,TRBV5-1,NA,15,TGCGCCAGCAGCTTGGCAGGGGGCTCCGCCTACGAGCAGTACTTC,CASSLAGGSAYEQYF
TRBJ2-7,NA,TRBV25-1,NA,12,TGTGCCAGCAGTGAATATTGGGGCGAGCAGTACTTC,CASSEYWGEQYF
TRBJ1-5,TRBD1,TRBV7-2,NA,18,TGTGCCAGCAGCTTAGATGAGTGGACAGGGGTCCTCGATCAGCCCCAGCATTTT,CASSLDEWTGVLDQPQHF
TRBJ1-1,TRBD1,TRBV19,NA,16,TGTGCCAGTAGTTTACAGGGGGTGAAGGGCGACACTGAAGCTTTCTTT,CASSLQGVKGDTEAFF
TRBJ2-7,TRBD2,TRBV7-2,once,15,TGTGCCAGCAGCTTAATTGGGACTAGCTCCTACGAGCAGTACTTC,CASSLIGTSSYEQYF
TRBJ2-7,NA,TRBV7-2,NA,14,TGTGCCAGCAGTCCTAGCCCTAGTGGGCACGAGCAGTACTTC,CASSPSPSGHEQYF
TRBJ2-2,TRBD1,TRBV5-5,NA,17,TGTGCCAGCAGCTTGGATTATCGGGACAGTAGCACCGGGGAGCTGTTTTTT,CASSLDYRDSSTGELFF
TRBJ2-2,TRBD1,TRBV6-4,NA,16,TGTGCCAGCAGTGACTCCACGACAGGGGCGGGCGGGGAGCTGTTTTTT,CASSDSTTGAGGELFF
TRBJ2-7,TRBD2,TRBV28,once,15,TGTGCCAGCAGTTTCCTAGCGGGAGGAAAATACGAGCAGTACTTC,CASSFLAGGKYEQYF
TRBJ2-7,NA,TRBV2,few,14,TGTGCCAGCACGAGAGGAGTGATTGGTGACGAGCAGTACTTC,CASTRGVIGDEQYF
TRBJ2-2,NA,TRBV10-3,once,16,TGTGCCATCAGTGAGTCGGGGGGATCGAACACCGGGGAGCTGTTTTTT,CAISESGGSNTGELFF
TRBJ2-3,TRBD1,TRBV5-1,once,15,TGCGCCAGCAGCTTGGGGGACAGGGGGCCCGATACGCAGTATTTT,CASSLGDRGPDTQYF
TRBJ1-6,TRBD1,TRBV28,once,15,TGTGCCAGCAGTTTCTCGGCAGGGGGCCATTCACCCCTCCACTTT,CASSFSAGGHSPLHF
TRBJ2-1,TRBD1,TRBV28,NA,13,TGTGCCAGCAGTTTGACAGGGAGCAATGAGCAGTTCTTC,CASSLTGSNEQFF